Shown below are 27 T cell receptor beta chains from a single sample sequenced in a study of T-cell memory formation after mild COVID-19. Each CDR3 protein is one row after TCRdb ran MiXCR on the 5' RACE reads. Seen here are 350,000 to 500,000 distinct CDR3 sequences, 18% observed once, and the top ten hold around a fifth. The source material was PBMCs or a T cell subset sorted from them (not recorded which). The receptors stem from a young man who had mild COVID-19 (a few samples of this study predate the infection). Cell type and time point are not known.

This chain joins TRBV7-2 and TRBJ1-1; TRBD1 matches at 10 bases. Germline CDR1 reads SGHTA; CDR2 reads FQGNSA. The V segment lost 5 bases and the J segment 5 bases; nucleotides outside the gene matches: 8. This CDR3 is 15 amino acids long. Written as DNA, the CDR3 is TGTGCCAGCAGCCCAGACAGGGGGCGCGTGACTGAAGCTTTCTTT. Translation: CASSPDRGRVTEAFF.

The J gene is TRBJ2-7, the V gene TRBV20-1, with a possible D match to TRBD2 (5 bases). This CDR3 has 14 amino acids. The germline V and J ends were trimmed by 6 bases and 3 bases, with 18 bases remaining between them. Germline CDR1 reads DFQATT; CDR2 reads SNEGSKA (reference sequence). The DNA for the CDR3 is TGCAGTGCCACGGACGGACCCGGGGACTACGAGCAGTACGTC. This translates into CSATDGPGDYEQYV.

The CDR3 sequence: CASSPGVPGDQPQHF. The CDR3 DNA is TGTGCCAGCAGTCCCGGAGTCCCGGGCGATCAGCCCCAGCATTTT. This chain uses TRBV27 with TRBJ1-5; D uncertain. The CDR3 has 15 residues. V lost 5 bases, J lost 5 bases, and 16 bases lay in between. The germline CDR1 and CDR2 sequences are MNHEY and SMNVEV (reference sequence).

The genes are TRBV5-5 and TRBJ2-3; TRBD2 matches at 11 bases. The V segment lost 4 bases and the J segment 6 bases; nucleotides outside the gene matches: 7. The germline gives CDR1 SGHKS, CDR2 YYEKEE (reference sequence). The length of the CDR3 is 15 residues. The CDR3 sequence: CASSVGLAEMDTQYF. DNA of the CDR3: TGTGCCAGCAGCGTGGGACTAGCGGAAATGGATACGCAGTATTTT.

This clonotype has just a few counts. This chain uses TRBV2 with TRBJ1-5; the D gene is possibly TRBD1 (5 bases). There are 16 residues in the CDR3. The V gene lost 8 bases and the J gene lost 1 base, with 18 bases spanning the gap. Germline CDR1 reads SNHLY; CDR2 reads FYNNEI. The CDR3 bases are TGTGCCAGCGTATTGGGGGGATTTGGGAGCAATCAGCCCCAGCATTTT. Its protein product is CASVLGGFGSNQPQHF.

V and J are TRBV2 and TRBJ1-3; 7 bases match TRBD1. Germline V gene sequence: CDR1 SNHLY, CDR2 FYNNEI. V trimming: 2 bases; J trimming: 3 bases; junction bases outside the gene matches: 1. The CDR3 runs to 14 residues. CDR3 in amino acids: CASSEQGGGNTIYF. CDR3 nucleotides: TGTGCCAGCAGTGAACAGGGGGGTGGAAACACCATATATTTT.

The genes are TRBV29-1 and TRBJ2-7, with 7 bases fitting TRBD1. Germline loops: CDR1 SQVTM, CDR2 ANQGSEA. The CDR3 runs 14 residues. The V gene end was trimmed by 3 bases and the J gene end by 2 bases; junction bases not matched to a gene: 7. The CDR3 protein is CSVDGQGETYEQYF. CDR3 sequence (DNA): TGCAGCGTTGATGGCCAGGGGGAAACCTACGAGCAGTACTTC.

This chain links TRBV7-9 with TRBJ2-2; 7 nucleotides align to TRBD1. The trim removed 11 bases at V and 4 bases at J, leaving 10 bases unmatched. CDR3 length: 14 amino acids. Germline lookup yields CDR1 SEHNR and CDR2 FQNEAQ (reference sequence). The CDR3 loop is CAGQGTESTGELFF. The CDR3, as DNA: TGTGCCGGCCAGGGGACAGAATCCACCGGGGAGCTGTTTTTT. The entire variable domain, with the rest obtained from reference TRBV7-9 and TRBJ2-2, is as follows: DTGVSQNPRHKITKRGQNVTFRCDPISEHNRLYWYRQTLGQGPEFLTYFQNEAQLEKSRLLSDRFSAERPKGSFSTLEIQRTEQGDSAMYLCAGQGTESTGELFFGEGSRLTVL.

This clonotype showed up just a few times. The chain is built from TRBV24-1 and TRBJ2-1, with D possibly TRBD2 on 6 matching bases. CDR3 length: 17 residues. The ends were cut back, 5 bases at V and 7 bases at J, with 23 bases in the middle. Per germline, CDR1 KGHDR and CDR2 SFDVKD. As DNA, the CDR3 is TGTGCCACCAGTGCCAGCGGGCAGGGTGGATCGGGGAATGAGCAGTTCTTC. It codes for CATSASGQGGSGNEQFF.

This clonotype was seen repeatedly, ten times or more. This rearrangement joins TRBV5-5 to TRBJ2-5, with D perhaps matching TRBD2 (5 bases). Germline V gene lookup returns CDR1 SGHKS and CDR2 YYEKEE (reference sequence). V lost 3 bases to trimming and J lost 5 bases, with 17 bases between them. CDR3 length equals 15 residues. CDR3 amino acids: CASSSMSSVGETQYF. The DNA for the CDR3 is TGTGCCAGCAGCTCTATGAGTAGCGTGGGGGAGACCCAGTACTTC.

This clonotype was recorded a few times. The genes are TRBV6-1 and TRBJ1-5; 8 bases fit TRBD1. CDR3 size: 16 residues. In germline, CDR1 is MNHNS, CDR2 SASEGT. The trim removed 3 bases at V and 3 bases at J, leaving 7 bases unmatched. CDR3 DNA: TGTGCCAGCAGTGAGCGACAGGGGAATGCCAATCAGCCCCAGCATTTT. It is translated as CASSERQGNANQPQHF.

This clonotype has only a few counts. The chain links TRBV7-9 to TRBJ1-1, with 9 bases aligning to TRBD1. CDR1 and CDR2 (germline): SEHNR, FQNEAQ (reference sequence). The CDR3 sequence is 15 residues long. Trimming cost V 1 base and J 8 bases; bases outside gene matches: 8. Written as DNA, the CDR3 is TGTGCCAGCAGCTTAGGGACAGGGGCTTGGGCCGAAGCTTTCTTT. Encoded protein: CASSLGTGAWAEAFF.

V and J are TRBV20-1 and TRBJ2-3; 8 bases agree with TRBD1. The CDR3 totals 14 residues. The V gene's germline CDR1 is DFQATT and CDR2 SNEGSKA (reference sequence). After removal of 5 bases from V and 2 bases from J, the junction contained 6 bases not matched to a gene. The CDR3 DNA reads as TGCAGTGCTGGACAGGGAGTACACACAGATACGCAGTATTTT. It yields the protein CSAGQGVHTDTQYF.

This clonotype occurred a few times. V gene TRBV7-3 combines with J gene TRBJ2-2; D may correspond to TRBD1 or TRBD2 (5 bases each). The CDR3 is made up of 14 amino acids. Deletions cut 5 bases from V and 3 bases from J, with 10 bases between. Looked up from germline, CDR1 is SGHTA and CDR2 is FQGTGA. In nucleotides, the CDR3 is TGTGCCAGCAGCGGCCAGGGAGACACCGGGGAGCTGTTTTTT. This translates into CASSGQGDTGELFF.

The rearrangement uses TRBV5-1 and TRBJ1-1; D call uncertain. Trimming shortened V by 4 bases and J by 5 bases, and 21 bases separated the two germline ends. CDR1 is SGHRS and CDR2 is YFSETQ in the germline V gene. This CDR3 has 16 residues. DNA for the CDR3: TGCGCCAGCAGCCCTCCCGGAATGGGCGTGTGGACTGAAGCTTTCTTT. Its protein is CASSPPGMGVWTEAFF.

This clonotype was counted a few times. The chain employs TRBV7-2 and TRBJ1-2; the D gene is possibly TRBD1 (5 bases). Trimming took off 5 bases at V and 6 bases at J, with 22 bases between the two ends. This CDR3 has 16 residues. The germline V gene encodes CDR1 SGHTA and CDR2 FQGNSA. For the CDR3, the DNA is TGTGCCAGCAGCCGAGTCGGGGGGGAGGTCCTTAATGGCTACACCTTC. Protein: CASSRVGGEVLNGYTF.

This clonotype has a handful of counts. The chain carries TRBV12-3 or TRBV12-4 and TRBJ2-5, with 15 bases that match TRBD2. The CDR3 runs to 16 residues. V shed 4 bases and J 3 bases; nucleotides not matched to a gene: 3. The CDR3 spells CASSSRTSGGEETQYF. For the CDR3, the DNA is TGTGCCAGCAGTTCCCGGACTAGCGGGGGGGAAGAGACCCAGTACTTC.

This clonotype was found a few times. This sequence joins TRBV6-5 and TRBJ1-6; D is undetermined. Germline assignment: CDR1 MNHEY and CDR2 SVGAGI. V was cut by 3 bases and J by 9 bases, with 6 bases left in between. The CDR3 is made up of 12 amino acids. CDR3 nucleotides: TGTGCCAGCAGTTATCTGAGTTCACCCCTCCACTTT. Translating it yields CASSYLSSPLHF.

CDR3 DNA: TGTGCCAGCAGTTTAAGGGCTCTTGGCAGGGATAGAAGCACTGAAGCTTTCTTT. It codes for CASSLRALGRDRSTEAFF. The J gene is TRBJ1-1, the V gene TRBV12-3 or TRBV12-4; possible D gene TRBD1, 5 bases. The V gene lost 2 bases and the J gene lost 4 bases, with 23 bases spanning the gap. The CDR3 totals 18 residues.

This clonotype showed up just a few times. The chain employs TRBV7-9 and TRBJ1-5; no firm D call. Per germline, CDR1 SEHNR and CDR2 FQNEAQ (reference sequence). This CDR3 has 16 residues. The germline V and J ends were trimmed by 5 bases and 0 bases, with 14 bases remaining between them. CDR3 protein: CASSPDRLNSNQPQHF. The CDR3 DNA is TGTGCCAGCAGCCCGGACCGATTGAATAGCAATCAGCCCCAGCATTTT. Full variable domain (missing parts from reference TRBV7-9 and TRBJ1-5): DTGVSQNPRHKITKRGQNVTFRCDPISEHNRLYWYRQTLGQGPEFLTYFQNEAQLEKSRLLSDRFSAERPKGSFSTLEIQRTEQGDSAMYLCASSPDRLNSNQPQHFGDGTRLSIL.

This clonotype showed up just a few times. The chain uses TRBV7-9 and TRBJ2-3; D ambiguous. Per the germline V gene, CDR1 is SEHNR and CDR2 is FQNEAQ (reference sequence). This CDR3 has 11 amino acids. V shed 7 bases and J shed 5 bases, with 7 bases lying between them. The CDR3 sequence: CASTELDTQYF. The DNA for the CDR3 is TGTGCCAGCACGGAATTAGATACGCAGTATTTT.

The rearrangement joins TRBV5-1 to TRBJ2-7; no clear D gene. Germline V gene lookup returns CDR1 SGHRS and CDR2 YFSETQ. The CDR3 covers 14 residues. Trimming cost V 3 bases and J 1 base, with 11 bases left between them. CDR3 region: CASSSSVGSYEQYF. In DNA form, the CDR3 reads TGCGCCAGCAGCTCCTCGGTGGGTTCCTACGAGCAGTACTTC.

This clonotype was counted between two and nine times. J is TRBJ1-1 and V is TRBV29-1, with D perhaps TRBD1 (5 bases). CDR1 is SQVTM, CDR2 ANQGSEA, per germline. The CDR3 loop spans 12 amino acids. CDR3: CTSGGWGTEAFF. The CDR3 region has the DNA TGCACCAGCGGGGGATGGGGCACTGAAGCTTTCTTT.

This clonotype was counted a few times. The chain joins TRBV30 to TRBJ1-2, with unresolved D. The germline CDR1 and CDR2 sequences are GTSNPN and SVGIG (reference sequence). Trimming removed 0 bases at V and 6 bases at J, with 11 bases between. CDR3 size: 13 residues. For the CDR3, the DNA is TGTGCCTGGAGTGTCCGATTTGGGAATGGCTACACCTTC. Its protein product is CAWSVRFGNGYTF.

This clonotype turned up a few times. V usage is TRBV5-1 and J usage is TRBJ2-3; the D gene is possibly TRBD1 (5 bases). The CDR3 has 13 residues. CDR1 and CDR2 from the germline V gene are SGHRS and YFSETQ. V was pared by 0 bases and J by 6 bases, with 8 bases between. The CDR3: CASSLETEDTQYF. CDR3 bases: TGCGCCAGCAGCTTGGAGACAGAGGATACGCAGTATTTT.

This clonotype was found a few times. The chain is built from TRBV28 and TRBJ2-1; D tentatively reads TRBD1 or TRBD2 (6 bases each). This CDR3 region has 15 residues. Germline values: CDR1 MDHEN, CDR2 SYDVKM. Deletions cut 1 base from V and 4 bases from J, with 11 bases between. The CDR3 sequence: CASSLYGGRYNEQFF. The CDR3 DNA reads TGTGCCAGCAGTTTATACGGGGGCCGATACAATGAGCAGTTCTTC.

The CDR3 region is CASRTVWVGVTDTQYF. CDR3 in DNA: TGTGCCAGCAGAACCGTCTGGGTGGGGGTCACAGATACGCAGTATTTT. V usage is TRBV28 and J usage is TRBJ2-3, with D perhaps being TRBD1 or TRBD2 (5 bases each). This CDR3 contains 16 residues. Germline V gives CDR1 MDHEN, CDR2 SYDVKM. V was shortened by 6 bases and J by 2 bases, with 18 bases between the two germline ends.